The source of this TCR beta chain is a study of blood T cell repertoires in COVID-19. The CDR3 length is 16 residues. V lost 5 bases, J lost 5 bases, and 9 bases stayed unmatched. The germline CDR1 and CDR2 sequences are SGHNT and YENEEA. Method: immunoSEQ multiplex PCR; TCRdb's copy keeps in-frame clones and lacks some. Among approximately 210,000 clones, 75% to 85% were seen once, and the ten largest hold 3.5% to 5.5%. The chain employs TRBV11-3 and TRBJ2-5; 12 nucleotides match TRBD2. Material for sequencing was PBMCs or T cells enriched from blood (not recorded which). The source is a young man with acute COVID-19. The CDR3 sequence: CASSTSLAGGIETQYF. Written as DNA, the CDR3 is TGTGCCAGCAGCACTAGTCTAGCGGGGGGGATCGAGACCCAGTACTTC.